Listed below are T cell receptor beta chains from one sample, sequenced in a study of T cell repertoires in cytomegalovirus infection. For these receptors, no antigen is known. TCRdb processed the reads anew with MiXCR; each CDR3 protein has one entry. In the table there are approximately 280,000 distinct CDR3 sequences, 22% of which are singletons. This material consisted of cultured PBMCs, taken from culture after CMV antigen stimulation. These receptors originate from a human donor in good health (CMV status not recorded). Some clones in this sample may be carry-over from other donors' samples. Both conserved end residues are part of each CDR3. The D gene is left open where the match is weak. Only part of the rows carry a size: once, few, many, or a class if the clone is expanded.

.,.,TRBV7-2,TRBJ1-2,CASSLRKNRQSNYGYTF,TGTGCCAGCAGCCTCCGCAAGAATAGACAGTCTAACTATGGCTACACCTTC
TRBD2,.,TRBV7-3,TRBJ2-7,CASSLPSGVSYEQYF,TGTGCCAGCAGCTTACCTAGCGGGGTTTCCTACGAGCAGTACTTC
.,many,TRBV7-2,TRBJ2-3,CATGRSSTDTQYF,TGTGCCACAGGGCGGAGTAGCACAGATACGCAGTATTTT
TRBD2,many,TRBV11-2,TRBJ2-1,CASSSSGNRQFF,TGTGCCAGCAGCTCCAGCGGGAACAGACAGTTCTTC
.,.,TRBV7-9,TRBJ1-1,CASSLVRGLEAFF,TGTGCCAGCAGCTTAGTGCGGGGTCTAGAAGCTTTCTTT
.,.,TRBV5-1,TRBJ2-3,CASGEVSTDTQYF,TGCGCCAGCGGGGAGGTTAGCACAGATACGCAGTATTTT
.,.,TRBV27,TRBJ2-3,CASRSLDTDTQYF,TGTGCCAGCAGATCCCTCGACACAGATACGCAGTATTTT
.,few,TRBV3-1,TRBJ1-2,CASSQDVGAPNGYTF,TGTGCCAGCAGCCAAGATGTGGGGGCGCCGAATGGCTACACCTTC
TRBD1,.,TRBV12-3/TRBV12-4,TRBJ2-1,CASSLTGASYNEQFF,TGTGCCAGCAGTCTGACAGGGGCCTCCTACAATGAGCAGTTCTTC
TRBD2,many,TRBV7-8,TRBJ2-1,CASSPRTGLAYNEQFF,TGTGCCAGCAGCCCCAGGACTGGACTAGCTTACAATGAGCAGTTCTTC
.,few,TRBV6-1,TRBJ1-2,CASSDLLRVRYGYTF,TGTGCCAGCAGTGACCTCCTGAGGGTTCGGTATGGCTACACCTTC
.,few,TRBV5-1,TRBJ1-1,CASSLGFRATSIKGTEAFF,TGCGCCAGCAGCTTGGGATTTCGAGCCACGTCTATAAAGGGCACTGAAGCTTTCTTT
.,.,TRBV18,TRBJ2-5,CASSPPSGWETQYF,TGTGCCAGCTCACCACCTTCCGGGTGGGAGACCCAGTACTTC
TRBD2,.,TRBV6-2/TRBV6-3,TRBJ2-1,CASSYNSGLAGAGEQFF,TGTGCCAGCAGTTACAATTCAGGACTAGCGGGAGCCGGTGAGCAGTTCTTC
.,.,TRBV9,TRBJ2-5,CASSVVNGETQYF,TGTGCCAGCAGCGTAGTGAATGGAGAGACCCAGTACTTC
.,few,TRBV11-3,TRBJ1-2,CASSYVTEDYGYTF,TGTGCCAGCAGCTACGTAACAGAAGACTATGGCTACACCTTC
.,few,TRBV11-2,TRBJ1-2,CASSFGSTKPRDGYTF,TGTGCCAGCAGCTTCGGCAGCACTAAACCGCGGGATGGCTACACCTTC
.,.,TRBV6-6,TRBJ2-7,CASGGGRTYYEQYF,TGTGCCAGCGGTGGGGGAAGGACTTACTACGAGCAGTACTTC
.,many,TRBV7-2,TRBJ2-4,CASSTAPDKNIQYF,TGTGCCAGCAGCACCGCCCCAGACAAAAACATTCAGTACTTC
TRBD2,.,TRBV5-4,TRBJ2-1,CASSYRGRADNEQFF,TGTGCCAGCAGCTATCGCGGGAGGGCCGACAATGAGCAGTTCTTC
.,.,TRBV12-3/TRBV12-4,TRBJ1-6,CASNPSLLSPLHF,TGTGCCAGCAACCCCAGTCTGCTCTCACCCCTCCACTTT
TRBD1,.,TRBV2,TRBJ2-1,CASSPGQAREQFF,TGTGCCAGCAGTCCAGGACAGGCAAGAGAGCAGTTCTTC
.,few,TRBV9,TRBJ1-3,CASSAQEFSGNTIYF,TGTGCCAGCAGCGCACAGGAGTTCTCTGGAAACACCATATATTTT
.,.,TRBV10-3,TRBJ1-6,CAISESKQGALHF,TGTGCCATCAGTGAGTCGAAACAGGGAGCCCTCCACTTT
.,.,TRBV6-8,TRBJ1-3,CASSGPIGGNSGNTIYF,TGTGCCAGCAGCGGACCGATCGGGGGAAACTCTGGAAACACCATATATTTT
TRBD1,few,TRBV6-2/TRBV6-3,TRBJ1-1,CASSYGQGVTEAFF,TGTGCCAGCAGTTACGGACAGGGTGTGACTGAAGCTTTCTTT
.,few,TRBV12-3/TRBV12-4,TRBJ2-2,CASRKAHTGELFF,TGTGCCAGCCGTAAGGCGCACACCGGGGAGCTGTTTTTT
.,few,TRBV9,TRBJ2-1,CASSVDSGSSYNEQFF,TGTGCCAGCAGCGTAGACAGCGGAAGCTCCTACAATGAGCAGTTCTTC
.,few,TRBV12-5,TRBJ1-5,CASVLDGVGYQPQHF,TGTGCTAGTGTCCTGGACGGCGTCGGCTACCAGCCCCAGCATTTT
TRBD1,.,TRBV23-1,TRBJ2-7,CASSQAGTGGYEQYF,TGCGCCAGCAGTCAAGCCGGGACAGGGGGCTACGAGCAGTACTTC
.,few,TRBV2,TRBJ2-1,CASSEPSLARSYNEQFF,TGTGCCAGCAGTGAACCGAGTCTAGCGCGCTCCTACAATGAGCAGTTCTTC
.,few,TRBV6-2/TRBV6-3,TRBJ2-3,CASRSAADTQYF,TGTGCCAGCCGTTCGGCGGCAGATACGCAGTATTTT
.,.,TRBV7-9,TRBJ1-1,CASSSDWAGLNTEAFF,TGTGCCAGCAGCTCGGACTGGGCAGGACTGAACACTGAAGCTTTCTTT
.,.,TRBV6-2/TRBV6-3,TRBJ1-4,CASRREKLFF,TGTGCCAGCAGACGCGAAAAACTGTTTTTT
TRBD2,.,TRBV6-6,TRBJ2-1,CASSPFGGGGLGNEQVF,TGTGCAAGCAGTCCATTCGGGGGGGGAGGGCTTGGGAATGAGCAGGTCTTC
.,.,TRBV20-1,TRBJ2-1,CSARPSSGIYNEQFF,TGCAGTGCCCGCCCGAGTAGCGGAATTTACAATGAGCAGTTCTTC
.,.,TRBV19,TRBJ2-1,CASSIAEGYNEQFF,TGTGCCAGTAGTATAGCGGAGGGGTACAATGAGCAGTTCTTC
.,.,TRBV7-8,TRBJ1-2,CASSLAGTSSYGYTF,TGTGCCAGCAGCTTAGCGGGGACATCATCCTATGGCTACACCTTC
.,few,TRBV19,TRBJ2-6,CASSIPGSGANVLTF,TGTGCCAGTAGTATCCCCGGCTCTGGGGCCAACGTCCTGACTTTC
.,.,TRBV6-1,TRBJ1-1,CATYQGQGTEAFF,TGTGCCACCTACCAGGGGCAGGGCACTGAAGCTTTCTTT
.,.,TRBV3-1,TRBJ2-1,CASSRDSRSYNEQFF,TGTGCCAGCAGCCGGGACTCGCGCTCATACAATGAGCAGTTCTTC
TRBD1,.,TRBV19,TRBJ1-1,CASSPLRGQGTNTEAFF,TGTGCCAGTAGTCCCTTAAGGGGACAGGGAACGAACACTGAAGCTTTCTTT
.,many,TRBV7-2,TRBJ2-7,CASSLAGGPEQYF,TGTGCCAGCAGCCTCGCCGGGGGACCCGAGCAGTACTTC
TRBD2,.,TRBV7-9,TRBJ2-7,CASSQGTSGRMFEQYF,TGTGCCAGCAGCCAAGGGACTAGCGGGAGGATGTTCGAGCAGTACTTC
TRBD2,many,TRBV7-9,TRBJ2-1,CASSTRTSASYNEQFF,TGTGCCAGCAGCACGCGGACTAGCGCCTCTTACAATGAGCAGTTCTTC
TRBD1,.,TRBV7-9,TRBJ1-2,CASSPRGPGYGYTF,TGTGCCAGCAGCCCCAGGGGGCCTGGGTATGGCTACACCTTC
.,many,TRBV19,TRBJ1-1,CASSARANMNTEAFF,TGTGCCAGTAGTGCAAGGGCCAATATGAACACTGAAGCTTTCTTT